The clone carrying this T cell receptor (beta chain) was counted many times. The antigen remains unidentified. The library targeted TCRbeta and was prepared with unique molecular identifiers. TCRdb ran MiXCR on the PCR reads and lists one entry per CDR3 protein. The sample carries under 850,000 distinct CDR3 sequences, about 12% recorded once. This sample is part of a study of T-cell reconstitution after alpha-beta-depleted transplantation in children. Study-wide results and caveats: Several hundred expanded graft clones reportedly were the source of alpha-beta T cells about two months after transplant. Surviving recipient T cells and thymic progenitors underlay high day-60 TCRbeta diversity in some patients.

V was pared by 6 bases and J by 7 bases, with 13 bases between. Germline V gene data show CDR1 as ENHRY and CDR2 as SYGVKD. The CDR3 runs to 13 residues. The sequences come from PBMCs, collected before TCRalphabeta/CD19-depleted stem cell transplant. V is TRBV10-3 and J is TRBJ2-1, with a tentative D call TRBD2 (6 bases). This sequence originates from a girl aged 2 to 10 with congenital amegakaryocytic thrombocytopenia, due to receive a stem cell transplant. CDR3 residues: CAIRPVAANEQFF. DNA of the CDR3: TGTGCCATCAGACCCGTAGCGGCAAATGAGCAGTTCTTC.